The entry below gives a single T cell receptor beta chain sequence along with its context. Its matching antigen is unknown. This record belongs to a study of blood T cells in healthy people across ages. Caucasian individuals from Russia who were healthy and aged roughly 6 to 95 acted as donors. They isolated at least 6 million PBMCs from each sample. General study results and limits: Roughly linear age-related decline in beta diversity appeared, significant by age 40.

Germline V gene sequence: CDR1 MDHEN, CDR2 SYDVKM. V was clipped by 10 bases and J by 7 bases, with 16 bases between them. The CDR3 has 12 amino acids. Using a J-beta primer mix together with a sample-barcoded 5' primer, a second PCR was run for roughly 6 to 12 cycles. Template switching added a 12-random-nucleotide identifier to every cDNA molecule. TCRdb re-analysed the 5' RACE reads in MiXCR, keeping a single row per CDR3 protein. The sample lists around 900,000 distinct CDR3 sequences, approximately 50% occurring once. The chain links TRBV28 to TRBJ2-5, with D perhaps TRBD2 (6 bases). Input material: blood. This sequence originates from a woman aged 55 to 70 in good health. Here the CDR3 DNA reads TGTGCCACGCAGGGAGGAATCGCGACCCAGTACTTC. Translation gives CATQGGIATQYF.